This T cell receptor beta chain was identified during a study of cytomegalovirus exposure and HLA in healthy donors (dated by TCRdb to the late 2010s). For context, the study as a whole: According to an earlier analysis of 587 of the donors, 150 million to 200 million T cells yielded 90 million to 140 million unique TCR beta sequences and 276 Gb of sequence data. An early release covering roughly 580 HLA-typed donors comprised about 300 gigabases of sequencing data and around 86 million unique TCR sequences. Among the roughly 400 genotyped donors, approximately 76% belonged to the genetic ancestry cluster associated with self-reported Caucasian donors. The study aimed to test whether cataloging public T cell receptors could reveal signatures of past pathogen exposure. The study profiled the T cell repertoires of 666 subjects by immunosequencing and related them to cytomegalovirus serostatus. In addition to the first cohort of several hundred subjects, a separate validation cohort of 120 different subjects was used. To predict cytomegalovirus infection status, the study combined high-throughput TCR immunosequencing, statistical association of individual TCRs with disease status, and machine learning. A later analysis re-examined previously published TCR beta repertoires from just over 650 donors and added high-resolution HLA genotyping to investigate patterns of TCR occurrence. The later analysis used no new phenotypic data to find candidate immune exposures, relying instead on TCR beta sequences and their occurrence across donors. An earlier analysis of 587 of the donors used high-throughput TCR beta sequencing to judge whether each TCR beta V gene segment behaved as functional or pseudogenic. Alongside the repertoire data, information on donor age, sex, ethnicity and CMV serostatus was compiled. A later genetic analysis took genome-wide SNP genotypes for about 55% of the 666 donors and used that subset as a discovery cohort. All discovery cohort repertoires had been generated using a single sequencing platform. HLA typing covered class I and class II loci at four-digit resolution. The number of donors typed differed by locus, with 629-630 for A, B, C, DRB1 and DQB1, 522 for DQA1, 600 to 610 for DPA1, and about 450 for DPB1. Four or five DR-DQ haplotypes were handled as single units for association and clustering, since linkage in the cohort was strong. Among roughly 400 genotyped donors of the cohort, an average of around 240,000 unique TCR beta nucleotide sequences were sequenced per donor, roughly a sixth of them non-productive.

Overall results and qualifications from the work: When HLA alleles, especially DR and DQ, strongly co-occurred, TCR associations were difficult to assign to individual alleles. In a later analysis, HLA-associated TCR beta chains showed more clonal expansion and lower generation probabilities than non-associated chains that were equally common. A later analysis associated approximately 17,000 TCR beta sequences with specific HLA alleles at a false discovery rate of 0.05. Because HLA typing was unavailable for some donors at each locus, only the typed subset was used in association tests. While some public TCRs were present in many individuals, most TCR sequences turned up only very rarely across donors. A total of roughly 160 TCR beta chains were listed by the study as associated with cytomegalovirus. Immune exposure information for the cohort was limited to CMV serostatus. According to a later analysis, parvovirus B19, influenza, CMV and Epstein-Barr virus appeared linked to several top co-occurrence clusters. A later genetic analysis reported fewer N-insertions in productive TCRs among donors in an Asian-associated ancestry cluster than the approximately 670-donor mean. Because counts were too low, more than 15 rarely observed V segments, including chromosome 9 orphons, were left out of the earlier analysis of approximately 500 of the donors. Presence/absence analyses assumed roughly uniform sequencing depth across donors, an assumption that may not hold. A few of the identified cytomegalovirus-associated TCR beta chains were confirmed in vitro to be specific for cytomegalovirus antigens. The classifier was reported to diagnose cytomegalovirus status with high specificity and sensitivity in both the original cohort and the validation cohort. Correlated functional status among segregating V segments might reflect linkage disequilibrium, but an unknown experimental factor could not be ruled out. A further reported finding was that TCR beta sequences accurately predicted the HLA-A and HLA-B alleles for most subjects in the first cohort. It was suggested by the authors that the approach could potentially be generalized to other disease states and immunological phenotypes. An earlier analysis of approximately 600 of the donors showed that most TCR beta V segments appeared in productive rearrangements either about 87% or about 30% of the time, which broadly matched IMGT annotations. V-gene and J-gene trimming of TCR beta chains was associated with a missense DCLRE1C variant in a later genetic analysis, and the association was replicated in an independent cohort. A cluster of highly shared sequence variants was judged likely to be a technical artifact of the sequencing pipeline. A later analysis found that TCR association rates varied across HLA loci, with DRB1 alleles showing the most associated TCRs and HLA-C alleles the fewest. Some IMGT-functional V segments, including TRBV6-2 and TRBV6-3, could not be told apart with the 87-base-pair reads, so those segments were excluded. A later analysis found that most CMV-associated TCR beta chains appeared HLA-restricted, with HLA associations seemingly driven largely by CMV exposure. The cohort was sequenced for TCR beta chains only, and without alpha or paired-chain data the features that could be detected were limited.

The CDR1 and CDR2 encoded by the germline V gene are SGHVS and FQNEAQ. V drops 5 bases and J drops 6 bases, leaving 20 bases in between. From its cysteine to its phenylalanine, the CDR3 spans 15 amino acids. Of all the DNA, just the CDR3 is kept, 45 bases in frame from base 1. Remarks on this clone: Its antigen remains unidentified. No clone much larger than this one lies a single base away; base qualities are absent.

In total, roughly 710 healthy bone marrow donors made up the cohort. Cohort members were all nominally healthy when sampled, although unrecorded immune exposures were likely present. The donor was CMV seropositive and belonged to the group of about 290 seropositive cohort members. A peripheral blood sample was collected from each donor, and TCR beta sequencing was performed on peripheral blood mononuclear cells. The Qiagen DNeasy Blood Extraction Kit was used to extract genomic DNA from the blood cell samples. The receptor library was made with the immunoSEQ multiplex PCR assay. The multiplex PCR relied on a mix of 60 forward primers for TCR Vbeta segments and 13 reverse primers for TCR Jbeta segments. Amplification of the CDR3 region of rearranged TCR beta genes was performed with a multiplex PCR assay on genomic DNA. Amplified TCR beta libraries were sequenced as 87-base-pair reads on the Illumina HiSeq System. Concerning the study's data processing: A later analysis counted tens of millions of unique TCR beta chains across the 640 or so repertoires, and roughly 9.9 million of these chains were shared by at least two donors. Raw reads were error-corrected and collapsed into unique sequences with a nearest-neighbor algorithm that merged closely related sequences to remove PCR and sequencing errors. CDR3 sequences were aligned to IMGT reference sequences to assign V, D and J gene segments. For a sequence to be retained, a match of at least six nucleotides was required to both a V gene segment and a J gene segment. A rearrangement counted as productive if the CDR3 had no stop codons and remained in frame with V and J, and every other rearrangement counted as non-productive. Following IMGT convention, CDR3 was defined as the stretch from the second conserved V-encoded cysteine up to the conserved J-encoded phenylalanine. The earlier analysis of about 530 of the donors excluded any sequence lacking an unambiguous match to a single V gene segment. In an earlier analysis of around 600 of the donors, V segments were called functional above 56.7% productive rearrangements and were called segregating when the between-donor standard deviation exceeded 5%. A statistical classification framework was built for diagnosing cytomegalovirus status from the catalog of TCR beta chain sequences. A later analysis assigned V and J genes by comparing TCR nucleotide sequences with IMGT/GENE-DB human TR gene sequences. Using the TCRdist pipeline, a later analysis assigned CDR3 sequences along with most-parsimonious VDJ recombination scenarios. In a later analysis, each TCR beta chain was defined by its CDR3 amino acid sequence together with its V-gene family, and reads lacking a unique V-gene family were excluded. A later analysis removed 600 or so highly shared, low-generation-probability nucleotide sequences to deal with suspected cross-contamination and a sequencing artifact. In a later analysis, a clonal expansion index for each public chain was calculated from normalized within-repertoire ranks of inferred template counts. In a later analysis, generation probabilities were computed using a VDJ recombination model fitted to out-of-frame rearrangements, and the results were checked against IGoR. In a later analysis, hypergeometric tests were used to score TCR-TCR, TCR-HLA and TCR-CMV co-occurrence, with a repertoire-size bias correction applied to TCR pairs. In a later analysis, false discovery rates were estimated by permuting HLA or CMV assignments 20 times. A later analysis grouped co-occurring TCRs with DBSCAN, adding TCRdist sequence similarity when clustering within HLA-allele-positive subsets. Repertoires with fewer than 30,000 or more than 120,000 public chains, plus five repertoires with anomalous nucleotide sharing, were excluded from co-occurrence clustering. TCRdb stores this immuneACCESS table with in-frame sequences only. Part of the clones is absent; in the studies checked, under half of the shortfall reflects unresolved V genes, and no reason is known for the rest. The D gene and trimming were derived from the DNA, and the V and J assignments and clone size from that table. The sample data list about 75,000 clones, and 80% to 90% of these were observed just once. The ten largest clones capture 15% to 20% of the sample.

This sequence uses TRBV7-8 and TRBJ2-7, and possibly TRBD1, on 6 matching bases. The receptor was isolated from a man in his 70s in good health and CMV-seropositive. Specimen: PBMCs. Here the CDR3 is given as CASSQQGPLLSEQYF. Read as DNA, the sequence is TGTGCCAGCAGCCAACAGGGTCCTCTACTGAGCGAGCAGTACTTC.